The subject of this entry is one T cell receptor beta chain. It lacks a known antigen. No much larger clone is present one base from it, and per-base qualities are unavailable. The library was obtained by the immunoSEQ multiplex PCR assay. The multiplex PCR relied on a mix of 60 forward primers for TCR Vbeta segments and 13 reverse primers for TCR Jbeta segments. A multiplex PCR assay on genomic DNA amplified the CDR3 region of rearranged TCR beta genes. The amplified TCR beta libraries were sequenced on the Illumina HiSeq System as 87-base-pair reads. Regarding the original processing steps: A later analysis counted tens of millions of unique TCR beta chains across the 550 to 700 repertoires, and 9.5 million to 11 million of these chains were shared by at least two donors. To remove PCR and sequencing errors, raw reads were error-corrected and collapsed into unique sequences using a nearest-neighbor algorithm that merged closely related sequences. CDR3 sequences were aligned to IMGT reference sequences to assign V, D and J gene segments. Each retained sequence needed at least a six-nucleotide match to both a V gene segment and a J gene segment. Rearrangements were called productive when the CDR3 lacked stop codons and stayed in frame with V and J; all others were non-productive. Following IMGT convention, CDR3 was defined as the stretch from the second conserved V-encoded cysteine to the conserved J-encoded phenylalanine. The earlier analysis of about 610 of the donors excluded any sequence lacking an unambiguous match to a single V gene segment. An earlier analysis of 450 to 650 of the donors called V segments functional above 56.7% productive rearrangements and segregating when the between-donor standard deviation exceeded 5%. A statistical classification framework was built for diagnosing cytomegalovirus status from the catalog of TCR beta chain sequences. In a later analysis, TCR nucleotide sequences were compared against IMGT/GENE-DB human TR gene sequences so that V and J genes could be assigned. Using the TCRdist pipeline, a later analysis assigned CDR3 sequences along with most-parsimonious VDJ recombination scenarios. In a later analysis, each TCR beta chain was defined by its CDR3 amino acid sequence together with its V-gene family, and reads lacking a unique V-gene family were excluded. In a later analysis, a few hundred highly shared, low-generation-probability nucleotide sequences were removed to address suspected cross-contamination and a sequencing artifact. In a later analysis, a clonal expansion index was calculated for each public chain from normalized within-repertoire ranks of inferred template counts. Generation probabilities in a later analysis came from a VDJ recombination model fitted to out-of-frame rearrangements, and those results were checked against IGoR. In a later analysis, TCR-TCR, TCR-HLA and TCR-CMV co-occurrence was scored with hypergeometric tests, and a repertoire-size bias correction was applied to TCR pairs. To estimate false discovery rates, a later analysis permuted the HLA or CMV assignments 20 times. In a later analysis, co-occurring TCRs were grouped with DBSCAN, and TCRdist sequence similarity was added when clustering was performed within HLA-allele-positive subsets. Co-occurrence clustering excluded repertoires with fewer than 30,000 or more than 120,000 public chains, plus five with anomalous nucleotide sharing. What TCRdb holds here is the immuneACCESS table cut down to in-frame rearrangements. Part of the clones is not present; checked against another copy, under half of the missing clones reflect an unresolved V gene, and the others are unexplained. The V and J calls and clone size were taken over from that table, and D and trimming were inferred from the DNA. The sample profile shows about 190,000 clones; over 70% of them were found once. The top ten clones comprise 2.1% of the sample.

The CDR3 spans 14 residues, from the cysteine through the phenylalanine. This entry keeps only the CDR3 DNA: 42 bases, framed from base 1. CDR1 and CDR2 (MNHNS, SASEGT) derive from the germline V gene. V is cut back by 2 bases and J by 8 bases, with 7 bases in the junction unmatched. This sample stems from a study of cytomegalovirus exposure and HLA in healthy donors (dated by TCRdb to about 2017). Some background on the complete study: An earlier analysis of some 500 of the donors reported roughly 300 Gb of sequence data and 120 million or so unique TCR beta sequences from 190 million or so T cells. Donor age, sex, ethnicity and CMV serostatus were collected together with the repertoire data. Of the roughly 400 genotyped donors, 65% to 90% fell in the genetic ancestry cluster associated with self-reported Caucasian donors. Among some 400 genotyped donors of the cohort, an average of 235,054 unique TCR beta nucleotide sequences were sequenced per donor, roughly a sixth of them non-productive. Because of strong linkage in the cohort, roughly five DR-DQ haplotypes were treated as single units for association and clustering. The study profiled the T cell repertoires of hundreds of subjects by immunosequencing and related them to cytomegalovirus serostatus. Along with the approximately 700-subject first cohort, a separate validation cohort of around 120 different subjects was used. The number of donors typed differed by locus, with about 629-640 for A, B, C, DRB1 and DQB1, 522 for DQA1, 606 for DPA1, and about 450 for DPB1. The later analysis used no new phenotypic data to find candidate immune exposures, relying instead on TCR beta sequences and their occurrence across donors. To predict cytomegalovirus infection status, the study brought together high-throughput TCR immunosequencing, statistical association of individual TCRs with disease status, and machine learning. The aim of the study was to test whether cataloging public T cell receptors could identify signatures of past pathogen exposure. An early release covering roughly 640 HLA-typed donors comprised around 300 gigabases of sequencing data and 85 million to 100 million unique TCR sequences. To study patterns of TCR occurrence, a later analysis re-analyzed previously published TCR beta repertoires from 550 to 800 donors and added high-resolution HLA genotyping. All discovery cohort repertoires had been generated using a single sequencing platform. HLA typing included class I and class II loci at four-digit resolution. A later genetic analysis used genome-wide SNP genotypes for about 65% of the 666 donors, treating that subset as a discovery cohort. In an earlier analysis of 587 of the donors, high-throughput TCR beta sequencing was used to judge whether each TCR beta V gene segment behaved as functional or pseudogenic. Results the study describes overall, beyond this receptor: In both the original and validation cohorts, the classifier was reported to diagnose cytomegalovirus status with high specificity and sensitivity. HLA typing was unavailable for some donors at each locus, so association tests used only the typed subset. A further reported finding was that TCR beta sequences accurately predicted the HLA-A and HLA-B alleles for most subjects in the first cohort. A later genetic analysis associated a missense DCLRE1C variant with V-gene and J-gene trimming of TCR beta chains, and an independent cohort replicated the association. In a later analysis, the rate of TCR association differed among HLA loci, with DRB1 alleles having the most associated TCRs and HLA-C alleles having the fewest. The authors suggested that the approach could potentially be extended to other disease states and immunological phenotypes. In a later analysis, around 15,000 TCR beta sequences were associated with specific HLA alleles at a false discovery rate of 0.05. The cohort was sequenced for TCR beta chains only, and without alpha or paired-chain data the features that could be detected were limited. In an earlier analysis of some 540 of the donors, most TCR beta V segments appeared in productive rearrangements about 90% or about 30% of the time, broadly matching IMGT annotations. In the study, approximately 150 TCR beta chains were listed as associated with cytomegalovirus. When HLA alleles, especially DR and DQ, strongly co-occurred, attributing TCR associations to individual alleles was difficult. Because counts were too low, approximately 18 rarely observed V segments, including chromosome 9 orphons, were excluded from the earlier analysis of some 540 of the donors. A later analysis found that HLA-associated TCR beta chains were more clonally expanded and had lower generation probabilities than equally common non-associated chains. In a later analysis, most CMV-associated TCR beta chains were found to appear HLA-restricted, with HLA associations seemingly driven largely by CMV exposure. According to a later analysis, parvovirus B19, influenza, CMV and Epstein-Barr virus appeared linked to several top co-occurrence clusters. A group of highly shared sequence variants was considered likely to be a technical artifact of the sequencing pipeline. The presence/absence analyses assumed that sequencing depth was roughly uniform across donors, and that assumption may not be true. Correlated functional status among segregating V segments might be attributable to linkage disequilibrium, but an unknown experimental factor could not be ruled out. Some IMGT-functional V segments, including TRBV6-2 and TRBV6-3, could not be told apart with the 87-base-pair reads, so those segments were excluded. A few of the identified cytomegalovirus-associated TCR beta chains were confirmed in vitro to be specific for cytomegalovirus antigens. Compared with the approximately 720-donor mean, donors in an Asian-associated ancestry cluster had fewer N-insertions in productive TCRs, according to a later genetic analysis. Immune exposure information for the cohort was limited to CMV serostatus. Most TCR sequences were seen in very few donors, while some public TCRs were found in many individuals.

The cohort was made up of 500 to 850 healthy bone marrow donors. At the time of sampling, all cohort members were nominally healthy, though unrecorded immune exposures were likely present. The donor was CMV seropositive and was included in the group of around 300 seropositive cohort members. Every donor gave a peripheral blood sample, and the peripheral blood mononuclear cells from that sample were used for TCR beta sequencing. Genomic DNA extraction from the blood cell samples was performed with the Qiagen DNeasy Blood Extraction Kit. Sequencing used PBMCs. This clonotype was obtained from a woman under 30 in good health and CMV-seropositive. The rearrangement combines TRBV6-1 with TRBJ1-2; 8 central bases correspond to TRBD1. The bases are TGTGCCAGCAGTGAACGCCCAGGGGGCGGAGGCTACACCTTC. Translated, it gives CASSERPGGGGYTF.